This TCR beta chain was sequenced during a study of blood T cell repertoires in COVID-19. For the study at large: From T cells, B-cell-depleted T cells, or PBMCs came the material, which was cDNA or gDNA.

In the source study's methods: Amplification of reference gene primers was used by the study to estimate nucleated cell counts. This table comes from immunoSEQ multiplex PCR, and its TCRdb copy is limited to in-frame clones, with some not included. V and J calls and clone size are those listed in that table; D and trimming were worked out from the DNA. The sample includes some 57,000 clones, about 89% seen only once; the top ten take about 1.6%. Germline V lookup: CDR1 SGHDN, CDR2 FVKESK. Trimming pared 4 bases from V and 3 bases from J, leaving 9 bases between. This CDR3 spans 13 amino acids. The J gene is TRBJ1-1, the V gene TRBV14; D might be TRBD1 (5 bases). The sequence was obtained from a man aged 60 to 75 with acute or convalescent COVID-19. The sequencing sample was made of peripheral blood. DNA for the CDR3: TGTGCCAGCAGCCTGGACACATACACTGAAGCTTTCTTT. It codes for CASSLDTYTEAFF.